The 30 T cell receptor beta chains reported below all come from one sample, sequenced in a study of blood T cell repertoires in COVID-19. Only in-frame clones appear in the TCRdb table, and some are missing; sequencing was by immunoSEQ multiplex PCR. The data show some 100,000 clones, with roughly 80% seen just once and about 23% held by the top ten. The sequenced sample consisted of peripheral blood. The receptors were sampled from a man aged 80 or over with active or convalescent COVID-19.

V gene TRBV2 combines with J gene TRBJ2-7; 8 positions agree with TRBD1. The germline gives CDR1 SNHLY, CDR2 FYNNEI. CDR3 length: 14 amino acids. The ends lost 6 bases at V and 5 bases at J; junction bases unmatched: 9. This CDR3 is CASRTAMTGDEQYF. The CDR3 DNA reads TGTGCCAGCAGAACGGCCATGACAGGGGACGAGCAGTACTTC.

J is TRBJ2-7 and V is TRBV6-6, with unresolved D. The V gene lost 11 bases and the J gene lost 0 bases, with 14 bases spanning the gap. The CDR3 runs to 13 residues. Looked up from germline, CDR1 is MNHNY and CDR2 is SVGAGI (reference sequence). CDR3: CACAVGNSYEQYF. The DNA for the CDR3 is TGTGCCTGCGCGGTCGGCAACTCCTACGAGCAGTACTTC.

The V gene is TRBV28, the J gene TRBJ1-4; D is perhaps TRBD1 (6 bases). V was shortened by 6 bases and J by 7 bases, with 18 bases between the two germline ends. Germline CDR1 reads MDHEN; CDR2 reads SYDVKM. This CDR3 region has 15 residues. CDR3 residues: CASSWGQARGEKLFF. The CDR3 DNA sequence: TGTGCCAGCAGCTGGGGGCAGGCCCGCGGTGAAAAACTGTTTTTT.

This sequence joins TRBV5-4 and TRBJ1-3; 7 nucleotides align to TRBD1. Trimming at V came to 1 base and at J to 4 bases, leaving 2 bases not matched to a gene. There are 14 residues in the CDR3. Germline loops: CDR1 SGHNT, CDR2 YYREEE (reference sequence). CDR3 loop: CASSLQQGGNTIYF. CDR3 DNA: TGTGCCAGCAGCTTGCAACAGGGGGGAAACACCATATATTTT.

This chain connects TRBV7-9 to TRBJ1-2; possibly TRBD1 for D (5 bases). The V gene's germline CDR1 is SEHNR and CDR2 FQNEAQ (reference sequence). There are 12 residues in the CDR3. V was trimmed by 5 bases and J by 5 bases, leaving 9 bases between them. CDR3 DNA sequence: TGTGCCAGCAGCGTAGACAGATATGGCTACACCTTC. Its translation: CASSVDRYGYTF.

The rearrangement uses TRBV4-3 and TRBJ1-2, with 9 bases identical to TRBD1. The CDR3 is 16 amino acids. Germline V gene data show CDR1 as LGHNA and CDR2 as YSLEER. Trimming removed 2 bases from V and 6 bases from J; junction bases left unmatched: 10. The CDR3 nucleotides are TGCGCCAGCAGCCAAAGGGAACAGGGGGCGATTGATGGCTACACCTTC. It yields the protein CASSQREQGAIDGYTF.

V and J are TRBV10-2 and TRBJ2-7; D might be TRBD1 (7 bases). CDR1 WSHSY and CDR2 SAAADI come from the germline V gene. The CDR3 runs 13 residues. V gave up 6 bases and J gave up 4 bases, with 13 bases separating them. In nucleotides, the CDR3 is TGCGCCAGCAGAGTGGCAGGGGGGTACGAGCAGTACTTC. Its translation: CASRVAGGYEQYF.

This clone was recorded only once. The rearrangement links TRBV2 to TRBJ1-1; 11 positions match TRBD1. Germline V gives CDR1 SNHLY, CDR2 FYNNEI. The CDR3 covers 15 residues. The V and J ends lost 6 bases and 0 bases, in that order; junction bases with no gene match: 3. The CDR3 DNA follows: TGTGCCAGCAGACGGGACAGGGGGATGAACACTGAAGCTTTCTTT. It is translated as CASRRDRGMNTEAFF.

The gene calls are TRBV30 and TRBJ1-5; D is uncertain. The germline V and J ends were trimmed by 0 bases and 1 base, with 4 bases remaining between them. This CDR3 has 13 amino acids. Germline values: CDR1 GTSNPN, CDR2 SVGIG (reference sequence). The CDR3 loop reads CAWSVQSNQPQHF. In nucleotides, the CDR3 is TGTGCCTGGAGTGTACAGAGCAATCAGCCCCAGCATTTT.

J is TRBJ2-7 and V is TRBV27; 10 nucleotides line up with TRBD1. V gave up 5 bases and J gave up 2 bases; unmatched junction bases: 9. Germline lookup yields CDR1 MNHEY and CDR2 SMNVEV (reference sequence). The CDR3 loop spans 16 amino acids. The DNA of the CDR3 is TGTGCCAGCAGTCGCCGAACCGGGACAGGGGCCTACGAGCAGTACTTC. Amino acids: CASSRRTGTGAYEQYF.

The CDR3 region has the DNA TGTGCCAGCAGCAAAGAAACCCGGGACAGGAAAACCTCCACAGATACGCAGTATTTT. It encodes CASSKETRDRKTSTDTQYF. The chain couples TRBV21-1 to TRBJ2-3; the DNA was not used to check the table's D call, TRBD1. TRBV21-1 is recorded as a pseudogene. This CDR3 is 19 amino acids long.

A word on this clone: The junction differs from germline at one of its ends, possibly a read error. This rearrangement joins TRBV12-3 or TRBV12-4 to TRBJ2-3; unclear D gene. The CDR3 covers 8 residues. CDR3: CASSSYTF. CDR3 nucleotides: TGTGCCAGCAGTTCATACACTTTT.

The rearrangement joins TRBV7-2 to TRBJ1-6; D is possibly TRBD1 (5 bases). The V end lost 3 bases, the J end lost 4 bases, and 13 bases lay between the germline ends. CDR3 length: 16 residues. The germline gives CDR1 SGHTA, CDR2 FQGNSA. The CDR3 DNA reads TGTGCCAGCAGCTTCAGACAGAGGTCGTATAATTCACCCCTCCACTTT. It specifies CASSFRQRSYNSPLHF.

The CDR3 sequence: CASSPLNQPQHF. The CDR3, as DNA: TGTGCCAGCAGTCCACTCAATCAGCCCCAGCATTTT. The chain has TRBV2 and TRBJ1-5, with D unresolved. This CDR3 has 12 amino acids. V was trimmed by 5 bases and J by 3 bases, leaving 5 bases between them. CDR1 and CDR2 (germline): SNHLY, FYNNEI.

This sequence joins TRBV6-5 and TRBJ1-2; a weak D match, TRBD1 (6 bases). Trimming removed 6 bases from V and 0 bases from J, with 11 bases in between. The CDR3 runs 14 residues. Germline V lookup: CDR1 MNHEY, CDR2 SVGAGI. The CDR3 loop is CASSLRGANYGYTF. The DNA for the CDR3 is TGTGCCAGCAGCCTCAGGGGCGCTAACTATGGCTACACCTTC.

This clone occurred once. The rearrangement links TRBV5-4 to TRBJ1-1; D uncertain. V lost 6 bases, J lost 4 bases, and 16 bases lay in between. Germline assignment: CDR1 SGHNT and CDR2 YYREEE (reference sequence). CDR3 length: 14 amino acids. This CDR3 is CASTAGGVSTEAFF. CDR3 sequence (DNA): TGTGCCAGCACCGCGGGCGGGGTGTCCACTGAAGCTTTCTTT. Together with reference TRBV5-4 and TRBJ1-1, the CDR3 gives the full variable domain: ETGVTQSPTHLIKTRGQQVTLRCSSQSGHNTVSWYQQALGQGPQFIFQYYREEENGRGNFPPRFSGLQFPNYSSELNVNALELDDSALYLCASTAGGVSTEAFFGQGTRLTVV.

This sequence joins TRBV19 and TRBJ1-2; 8 bases map to TRBD1. The V gene's germline CDR1 is LNHDA and CDR2 SQIVND (reference sequence). CDR3 length: 16 amino acids. The ends lost 7 bases at V and 4 bases at J; junction bases unmatched: 14. CDR3 residues: CASTQTAGTGSYGYTF. CDR3 coding DNA: TGTGCCAGTACCCAAACCGCCGGGACAGGCAGCTATGGCTACACCTTC.

As to this clone: It is unclear where the CDR3 begins or ends on the DNA, so no DNA is shown, and the CDR3 is as TCRdb lists it. The gene calls are TRBV21-1 and TRBJ2-3; the D call TRBD1 from the table was never checked on the DNA. TRBV21-1 is listed as a pseudogene. The CDR3 region is 13 residues in length, termini included. Here the CDR3 reads CASSKVGVGTQYF.

J is TRBJ2-7 and V is TRBV18; 7 positions agree with TRBD1. V trimming: 2 bases; J trimming: 1 base; junction bases outside the gene matches: 5. The germline gives CDR1 KGHSH, CDR2 LQKENI. CDR3 length: 15 amino acids. The chain's CDR3 is CASSPNGQVSYEQYF. CDR3 coding DNA: TGTGCCAGCTCACCAAACGGACAGGTGTCCTACGAGCAGTACTTC.

The rearrangement joins TRBV4-1 to TRBJ2-7, with D hard to call. The CDR3 sequence is 18 residues long. V lost 0 bases and J 4 bases, leaving 22 bases between the germline ends. Looked up from germline, CDR1 is MGHRA and CDR2 is YSYEKL. Written as DNA, the CDR3 is TGCGCCAGCAGCCAAGATCACTTCCTGGTAAGTTCGGAGTACGAGCAGTACTTC. This sequence encodes CASSQDHFLVSSEYEQYF.

This chain links TRBV6-6 with TRBJ2-3, with 9 bases aligning to TRBD2. Germline-derived CDR1 and CDR2 are MNHNY and SVGAGI (reference sequence). The trim removed 6 bases at V and 0 bases at J, leaving 7 bases unmatched. The CDR3 is 16 amino acids. DNA of the CDR3: TGTGCCAGCAGGCTAGCGGGGAGGCCTAGCACAGATACGCAGTATTTT. Its translation: CASRLAGRPSTDTQYF.

The V call is TRBV19, the J call TRBJ1-5; TRBD1 matches at 12 bases. CDR1 is LNHDA and CDR2 is SQIVND in the germline V gene (reference sequence). This CDR3 contains 15 residues. Unmatched junction bases numbered 2, after V lost 5 bases and J lost 3 bases. The CDR3 is CASSGTGGLNQPQHF. The CDR3 region has the DNA TGTGCCAGTAGTGGGACAGGGGGCCTCAATCAGCCCCAGCATTTT.

Judged by abundance, this clone is medium-sized. The chain carries TRBV27 and TRBJ1-1; TRBD1 agrees at 7 bases. Germline loops: CDR1 MNHEY, CDR2 SMNVEV (reference sequence). The trim removed 8 bases at V and 1 base at J, leaving 7 bases unmatched. CDR3 length: 14 amino acids. The CDR3 sequence: CASGPGQTNTEAFF. The CDR3 DNA reads as TGTGCCAGCGGGCCGGGACAGACGAACACTGAAGCTTTCTTT.

The chain couples TRBV14 to TRBJ1-4; D may be TRBD1 (6 bases). This CDR3 is 15 amino acids long. The V end was cut by 5 bases, the J end by 3 bases, with 13 bases between. Germline CDR1 and CDR2: SGHDN and FVKESK. In DNA, the CDR3 is TGTGCCAGCAGCGTCTACAGGGTTCCTAATGAAAAACTGTTTTTT. Its translation is CASSVYRVPNEKLFF.

This clone was detected only once. The chain has TRBV4-1 and TRBJ2-5; 12 positions match TRBD2. Trimming removed 5 bases from V and 5 bases from J; junction bases left unmatched: 3. This CDR3 comprises 14 residues. Germline CDR1 reads MGHRA; CDR2 reads YSYEKL. This CDR3 reads CASSFLAGGETQYF. The DNA for the CDR3 is TGCGCCAGCAGCTTTCTAGCGGGAGGGGAGACCCAGTACTTC.

The J gene is TRBJ2-3, the V gene TRBV6-5, with D maybe TRBD1 (5 bases). V gave up 10 bases and J gave up 0 bases, with 11 bases separating them. The germline CDR1 and CDR2 sequences are MNHEY and SVGAGI. This CDR3 has 13 amino acids. The CDR3 spells CATRTLSTDTQYF. CDR3 nucleotides: TGTGCCACCCGGACACTAAGCACAGATACGCAGTATTTT.

The V call is TRBV5-8, the J call TRBJ2-5; D is unresolved. With 1 base removed from V and 4 bases from J, the gap between germline ends came to 11 bases. Looked up from germline, CDR1 is SGHTS and CDR2 is YDEGEE. The CDR3 covers 14 residues. CDR3 sequence reads: CASSLSSLPETQYF. CDR3 sequence (DNA): TGTGCCAGCAGCTTGAGTAGCCTCCCAGAGACCCAGTACTTC.

The chain recombines TRBV5-1 with TRBJ1-2; possible D gene TRBD1, 6 bases. V was clipped by 4 bases and J by 2 bases, with 9 bases between them. CDR3 length: 13 residues. Germline V lookup: CDR1 SGHRS, CDR2 YFSETQ. The CDR3 region has the DNA TGCGCCAGCAGCCCCGGACAGAACTATGGCTACACCTTC. It is translated as CASSPGQNYGYTF.

The table lists this clone with a count of one. CDR3 nucleotides: TGCAGCGTGTTCAGGGATTTCCCACCTGAATATGGCTACACCTTC. Translated, it gives CSVFRDFPPEYGYTF. This chain links TRBV29-1 with TRBJ1-2; D might be TRBD1 (5 bases). V was trimmed by 6 bases and J by 5 bases, leaving 22 bases between them. The CDR3 covers 15 residues. The germline gives CDR1 SQVTM, CDR2 ANQGSEA.

This sequence joins TRBV28 and TRBJ1-1, with no clear D. This CDR3 has 14 residues. V lost 6 bases and J lost 5, with 16 bases in between. Germline V gene sequence: CDR1 MDHEN, CDR2 SYDVKM. The CDR3 region has the DNA TGTGCCAGCAGCCTTACCGTAGGGAGGACTGAAGCTTTCTTT. It is translated as CASSLTVGRTEAFF. The complete variable domain, with remaining parts taken from reference TRBV28 and TRBJ1-1, reads DVKVTQSSRYLVKRTGEKVFLECVQDMDHENMFWYRQDPGLGLRLIYFSYDVKMKEKGDIPEGYSVSREKKERFSLILESASTNQTSMYLCASSLTVGRTEAFFGQGTRLTVV.